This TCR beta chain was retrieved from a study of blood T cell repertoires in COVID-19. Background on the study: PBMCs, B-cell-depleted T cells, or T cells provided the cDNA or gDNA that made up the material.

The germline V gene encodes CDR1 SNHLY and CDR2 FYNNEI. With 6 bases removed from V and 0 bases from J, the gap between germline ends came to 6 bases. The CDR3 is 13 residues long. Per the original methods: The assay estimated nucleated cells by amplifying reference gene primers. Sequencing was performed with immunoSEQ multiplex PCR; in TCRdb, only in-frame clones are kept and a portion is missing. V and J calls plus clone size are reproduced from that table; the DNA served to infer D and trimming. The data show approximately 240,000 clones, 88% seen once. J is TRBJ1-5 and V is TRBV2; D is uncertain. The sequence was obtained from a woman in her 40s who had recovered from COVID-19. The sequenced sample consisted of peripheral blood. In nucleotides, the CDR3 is TGTGCCAGCAGCCGCGTTAGCAATCAGCCCCAGCATTTT. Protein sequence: CASSRVSNQPQHF. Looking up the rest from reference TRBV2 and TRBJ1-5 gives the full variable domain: EPEVTQTPSHQVTQMGQEVILRCVPISNHLYFYWYRQILGQKVEFLVSFYNNEISEKSEIFDDQFSVERPDGSNFTLKIRSTKLEDSAMYFCASSRVSNQPQHFGDGTRLSIL.